These T cell receptor beta chains were read from a single sample in a study of molecular identifiers for immune sequencing clone quantification. From the PCR reads, TCRdb called clonotypes with MiXCR, one entry per CDR3 protein. This sample has over 600,000 distinct CDR3 sequences; 15% to 20% occur once, and the top ten carry roughly 0.83%. Sequenced sample: naive CD8+ T cells from blood, with Jurkat cell RNA spiked in. All receptors derive from a human donor in good health. Some libraries in this study had Jurkat cell RNA spiked in. CDR3s include the opening cysteine and the closing phenylalanine or tryptophan. A D gene is named only where the DNA matches it firmly. Only part of the rows carry a size: once, few, many, or a class if the clone is expanded.

J | size | length | V | D | DNA | CDR3
TRBJ1-1 | many | 12 | TRBV30 | - | TGTGCCTGGAGTTTCACGGTTGCTGAAGCTTTCTTT | CAWSFTVAEAFF
TRBJ2-7 | - | 12 | TRBV12-3/TRBV12-4 | - | TGTGCCAGCAGTCTACAGGTCTCCGAGCAGTACTTC | CASSLQVSEQYF
TRBJ2-3 | many | 11 | TRBV20-1 | - | TGCAGTGCTAGGTCGCGAGATACGCAGTATTTT | CSARSRDTQYF
TRBJ1-1 | many | 18 | TRBV5-4 | - | TGTGCCAGCAGCCCTACTGACCTAACCCCGGTAGCAAGTTCTGAAGCTTTCTTT | CASSPTDLTPVASSEAFF
TRBJ2-7 | many | 18 | TRBV7-9 | TRBD2 | TGTGCCAGCAGTTACCCACCTGATTTGCGGGAGCCCTCCTACGAGCAGTACTTC | CASSYPPDLREPSYEQYF
TRBJ2-7 | - | 14 | TRBV4-1 | - | TGCGCCAGCCGCCAAGCACAGGGCGGGTACGAGCAGTACTTC | CASRQAQGGYEQYF
TRBJ2-7 | many | 14 | TRBV20-1 | TRBD2 | TGCAGTGCTAGTGGTCTAGCGGGAGGATACGAGCAGTACTTC | CSASGLAGGYEQYF
TRBJ2-7 | few | 17 | TRBV27 | - | TGTGCCAGCAGTTTATCAGGGGGGGGAGGACCCTCCTACGAGCAGTACTTC | CASSLSGGGGPSYEQYF
TRBJ1-1 | many | 14 | TRBV7-8 | - | TGTGCCAGCAGCTTTACGGAGGGGAACACTGAAGCTTTCTTT | CASSFTEGNTEAFF
TRBJ2-3 | many | 15 | TRBV5-4 | - | TGTGCCAGCAGCTTGGTCGGGGGCCAAACAGATACGCAGTATTTT | CASSLVGGQTDTQYF
TRBJ2-3 | many | 15 | TRBV27 | TRBD2 | TGTGCCAGCAGCGCGGGACTAGTAAAAACAGATACGCAGTATTTT | CASSAGLVKTDTQYF
TRBJ2-1 | few | 19 | TRBV19 | TRBD2 | TGTGCCAGTAGTGCCCGAGAGATGACTAGCGGACCCCGCCAAGGGGAGCAGTTCTTC | CASSAREMTSGPRQGEQFF
TRBJ1-5 | many | 15 | TRBV4-1 | - | TGCGCCAGCAGCCAAGTTGAGGGTAGGAATCAGCCCCAGCATTTT | CASSQVEGRNQPQHF
TRBJ2-7 | - | 17 | TRBV7-6 | TRBD2 | TGTGCCAGCAGCCTCTACGACCCTAGCGGGGGGACCTACGAGCAGTACTTC | CASSLYDPSGGTYEQYF
TRBJ1-1 | many | 14 | TRBV5-6 | - | TGTGCCAGCAGCTTGGAGGGGTTGCCCACTGAAGCTTTCTTT | CASSLEGLPTEAFF
TRBJ1-4 | many | 13 | TRBV4-3 | - | TGCGCCTCGTCGTCCAGCCTTAATGAAAAACTGTTTTTT | CASSSSLNEKLFF
TRBJ1-1 | few | 12 | TRBV27 | TRBD1 | TGTGCCAGCAGTCGGGACAGGTCTGAAGCTTTCTTT | CASSRDRSEAFF
TRBJ1-4 | few | 16 | TRBV5-4 | TRBD1 | TGTGCCAGCAGCCCGGACAGGGAACTAGAGAATGAAAAACTGTTTTTT | CASSPDRELENEKLFF
TRBJ2-1 | - | 13 | TRBV7-9 | - | TGTACCAGCAGCTTCTATCTCTACAATGAGCAGTTCTTC | CTSSFYLYNEQFF
TRBJ2-7 | - | 15 | TRBV7-9 | TRBD1 | TGTGCCAGCAGCTCCCCGGGACAGATCTCCTACGAGCAGTACTTC | CASSSPGQISYEQYF
TRBJ2-7 | many | 16 | TRBV4-3 | - | TGCGCCAGCAGCCAAGAACCAGGGGGGTTGGCCTACGAGCAGTACTTC | CASSQEPGGLAYEQYF
TRBJ1-5 | many | 15 | TRBV6-1 | - | TGTGCCAGCAGTTCGACAGATTATAGCAATCAGCCCCAGCATTTT | CASSSTDYSNQPQHF
TRBJ2-7 | many | 15 | TRBV7-2 | - | TGTGCCGTCAGCGAGGGTACAGGACCCTCCTACGAGCAGTACTTC | CAVSEGTGPSYEQYF
TRBJ2-3 | few | 15 | TRBV20-1 | - | TGCAGTGCTAGAGATTGGGCAGCTAGCACAGATACGCAGTATTTT | CSARDWAASTDTQYF
TRBJ2-7 | many | 13 | TRBV12-3/TRBV12-4 | - | TGTGCCAGCAGTTTTTCTGAAACCTACGAGCAGTACTTC | CASSFSETYEQYF
TRBJ2-2 | many | 15 | TRBV23-1 | - | TGCGCCAGCACAGTCATCGAGGGAAACACCGGGGAGCTGTTTTTT | CASTVIEGNTGELFF
TRBJ2-7 | many | 14 | TRBV27 | - | TGTGCCAGCAGTGACGGGACCAGGCCGGGGGAGCAGTACTTC | CASSDGTRPGEQYF
TRBJ2-3 | many | 12 | TRBV24-1 | - | TGTGCCACCAGTGAGCTTGGGGATACGCAGTATTTT | CATSELGDTQYF
TRBJ1-1 | few | 13 | TRBV19 | - | TGTGCCAGTAGTAACGGACGGTACGTCGAAGCTTTCTTT | CASSNGRYVEAFF
TRBJ1-5 | many | 18 | TRBV10-3 | - | TGTGCCATCAGTGAGTCACCCCAGGACGAATGGAGCAATCAGCCCCAGCATTTT | CAISESPQDEWSNQPQHF
TRBJ2-3 | many | 13 | TRBV7-9 | - | TGTGCCAGCAGCTTAGTAGTAACAGATACGCAGTATTTT | CASSLVVTDTQYF
TRBJ1-4 | many | 15 | TRBV4-3 | - | TGCGCCAGCAGCCAAGATTTTTCGGGGGCCGAAAAACTGTTTTTT | CASSQDFSGAEKLFF
TRBJ2-3 | many | 15 | TRBV15 | TRBD2 | TGTGCCACCAGCGAGACTAGCCCTAGCACAGATACGCAGTATTTT | CATSETSPSTDTQYF
TRBJ1-5 | many | 12 | TRBV11-2 | - | TGTGCCAGCAGCCACTTAAATCAGCCCCAGCATTTT | CASSHLNQPQHF
TRBJ1-5 | - | 14 | TRBV12-3/TRBV12-4 | - | TGTGCCAGCAGTTCATCTGGGAGTGGACTGCCCCAGCATTTT | CASSSSGSGLPQHF
TRBJ2-3 | many | 19 | TRBV11-2 | TRBD2 | TGTGCCAGCAGCTTGCAGGGGGGACTAGCGGGAGCATTTACAGATACGCAGTATTTT | CASSLQGGLAGAFTDTQYF
TRBJ2-7 | - | 15 | TRBV7-9 | TRBD2 | TGTGCCAGCGGAGCTAGCGGGGGGTCCGGGTACGAGCAGTACTTC | CASGASGGSGYEQYF
TRBJ2-5 | many | 13 | TRBV20-1 | - | TGCAGTGCGGAGATCCGGGTTGGGGAGACCCAGTACTTC | CSAEIRVGETQYF
TRBJ2-1 | - | 16 | TRBV19 | TRBD2 | TGTGCCAGTAGTGCTTACGGGACTAGCGGTGGCAATGAGCAGTTCTTC | CASSAYGTSGGNEQFF
TRBJ2-4 | many | 14 | TRBV11-2 | TRBD1 | TGTGCCAGCAGAATCGGGACAGGGGTTGACATTCAGTACTTC | CASRIGTGVDIQYF
TRBJ2-1 | few | 17 | TRBV7-9 | TRBD2 | TGTGCCAGCAGCTCCGTAGCGGGAGTAGTGTCAAACAATGAGCAGTTCTTC | CASSSVAGVVSNNEQFF
TRBJ2-7 | - | 12 | TRBV19 | TRBD1 | TGTGCCAGCGAGGGACAGTCCTACGAGCAGTACTTC | CASEGQSYEQYF
TRBJ2-2 | - | 16 | TRBV6-2/TRBV6-3 | - | TGTGCCAGCACCTTGACGGGGACATTGAACACCGGGGAGCTGTTTTTT | CASTLTGTLNTGELFF
TRBJ1-1 | many | 15 | TRBV7-9 | - | TGTGCCAGCAGCCCCGCGGGGGCCCGGAACACTGAAGCTTTCTTT | CASSPAGARNTEAFF
TRBJ1-5 | many | 16 | TRBV19 | TRBD1 | TGTGCCAGTAACCAGAGGACAGGGAAGTATGGTCAGCCCCAGCATTTT | CASNQRTGKYGQPQHF
TRBJ1-4 | - | 15 | TRBV13 | - | TGTGCCAGCAGCTTAGCGGGGGGGGCGACGGAAAAACTGTTTTTT | CASSLAGGATEKLFF
TRBJ1-4 | many | 16 | TRBV7-9 | TRBD1 | TGTGCCAGCAGCCCACAGGGGAGCGCAACTAATGAAAAACTGTTTTTT | CASSPQGSATNEKLFF
TRBJ2-7 | few | 16 | TRBV5-1 | TRBD2 | TGCGCCAGCAGCACTGAGGTAGCGGGAGGGCCATACGAGCAGTACTTC | CASSTEVAGGPYEQYF
TRBJ1-1 | many | 12 | TRBV6-2/TRBV6-3 | - | TGTGCCAGCAGTTACGGGGCCGGTGAAGCTTTCTTT | CASSYGAGEAFF
TRBJ2-3 | many | 14 | TRBV19 | - | TGTGCCAGTAGTATTCTCGGGGATACAGATACGCAGTATTTT | CASSILGDTDTQYF
TRBJ2-7 | many | 12 | TRBV29-1 | - | TGCAGCGTCTGGGCGGGACCCTACGAGCAGTACTTC | CSVWAGPYEQYF
TRBJ2-2 | many | 12 | TRBV6-6 | - | TGTGCCAGCAGGGCAGGGACCGGGGAGCTGTTTTTT | CASRAGTGELFF
TRBJ1-4 | many | 16 | TRBV7-2 | - | TGTGCCAGCAGCTTAGATGTGAGGGCCCCTAATGAAAAACTGTTTTTT | CASSLDVRAPNEKLFF
TRBJ2-7 | many | 13 | TRBV29-1 | TRBD1 | TGCAGCGTTGTGCCAGGGGGTTCCTACGAGCAGTACTTC | CSVVPGGSYEQYF